This TCR beta chain was identified in a study of metastatic and nonmetastatic thyroid tumors. About the study: Across blood and tumor or nodule tissue, repertoires from malignant and benign thyroid patients were compared with one another.

The CDR3 length is 12 residues. Per germline, CDR1 DFQATT and CDR2 SNEGSKA (reference sequence). V was pared by 3 bases and J by 8 bases, with 13 bases between. How the authors handled the data: Construction of a distant-metastasis classifier for papillary thyroid cancer relied on CDR3 differences across clinicopathological groups. With MiXCR, TCRdb called clones anew from the PCR reads. TCRdb, rather than the study authors, made the V and J calls. The data contain around 23,000 clones, approximately 28% of them singletons. The study, taken as a whole, reports: It was reportedly found that TCR beta diversity was significantly higher in malignant thyroid tumors than in benign nodules, a difference seen in both blood and tumor samples.

This clone was recorded only once. Its specificity is not known. Ahead of thyroid surgery, no patient had received treatment of any kind. This TCR came from a male donor with papillary thyroid cancer or a benign thyroid nodule (not recorded which). Some clones in this sample may be carry-over from other donors' samples. The chain recombines TRBV20-1 with TRBJ1-2; D perhaps matches TRBD1 (6 bases). The specimen sequenced was tumor tissue. As DNA, the CDR3 is TGCAGTGCTAGTGGGCGCGGGGGCGGCTACACCTTC. Translation: CSASGRGGGYTF.